This T cell receptor beta chain is from a study of blood T cells in healthy people across ages. This clonotype was observed a handful of times. The antigen is unknown. General study points: When one million T cells were used, diversity estimates were thought to be underestimates.

Combining a sample-barcoded 5' primer with a J-beta primer mix, a second PCR ran for about 7 to 11 cycles. TCRdb reprocessed the 5' RACE reads with MiXCR, giving one entry per CDR3 protein. The sample lists fewer than 950,000 distinct CDR3 sequences; about 53% were seen once. The clonotype originates from a man older than 75 in good health. The sample comprised blood.

CDR3 protein: CASSLTDSTDTQYF. As DNA, the CDR3 is TGCGCCAGCAGCTTAACGGACAGCACAGATACGCAGTATTTT. The chain carries TRBV5-1 and TRBJ2-3; no clear D gene. The CDR3 contains 14 residues. CDR1 is SGHRS, CDR2 YFSETQ, per germline. V lost 2 bases and J 0 bases, leaving 7 bases between the germline ends.